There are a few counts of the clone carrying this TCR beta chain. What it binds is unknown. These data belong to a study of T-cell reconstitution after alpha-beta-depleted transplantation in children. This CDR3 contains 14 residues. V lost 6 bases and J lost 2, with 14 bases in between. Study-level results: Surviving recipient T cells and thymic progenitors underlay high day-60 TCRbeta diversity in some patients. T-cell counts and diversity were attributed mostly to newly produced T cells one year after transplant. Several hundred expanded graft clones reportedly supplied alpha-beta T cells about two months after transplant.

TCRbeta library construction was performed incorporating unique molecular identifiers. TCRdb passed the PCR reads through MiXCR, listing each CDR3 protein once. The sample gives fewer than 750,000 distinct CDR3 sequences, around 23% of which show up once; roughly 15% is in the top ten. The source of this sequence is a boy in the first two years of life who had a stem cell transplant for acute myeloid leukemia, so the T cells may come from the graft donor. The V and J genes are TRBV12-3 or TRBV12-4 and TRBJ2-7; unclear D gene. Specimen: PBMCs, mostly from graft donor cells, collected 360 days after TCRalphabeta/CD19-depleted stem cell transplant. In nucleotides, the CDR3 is TGTGCCAGCAGCGGCCCTCGCCCTCCCTACGAGCAGTACTTC. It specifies CASSGPRPPYEQYF.